Below are 13 T cell receptor beta chains sequenced from a single sample in a study of blood T cell repertoires in COVID-19 (TCRdb year 2020). Library preparation used the immunoSEQ multiplex PCR assay. TCRdb's version of the immuneACCESS table is confined to in-frame rearrangements and falls short of the full clone set. An unresolved V gene accounts for under half of the shortfall where checked; the remainder is of unknown origin. The sample table contains hundreds of thousands of clones; only one count was recorded for 87% of them. The top ten hold about 9.8% of the sample. The sequencing input was PBMCs or T cells enriched from blood (not recorded which). All receptors come from a young woman who had recovered from COVID-19.

The chain links TRBV4-3 to TRBJ2-5; perhaps TRBD2 as D (5 bases). There are 14 residues in the CDR3. The V gene's germline CDR1 is LGHNA and CDR2 YSLEER. Trimming removed 0 bases from V and 4 bases from J, with 9 bases in between. The CDR3 bases are TGCGCCAGCAGCCAAGATGGAGGTAGAGAGACCCAGTACTTC. Amino acid sequence: CASSQDGGRETQYF.

In its sample, this clone was seen once. The chain's CDR3 is CASSSRVTNEKLFF. DNA for the CDR3: TGTGCCAGCAGCTCACGGGTAACTAATGAAAAACTGTTTTTT. This sequence joins TRBV7-9 and TRBJ1-4; no firm D call. The CDR3 sequence is 14 residues long. CDR1 and CDR2 from the germline V gene are SEHNR and FQNEAQ (reference sequence). V lost 4 bases and J 1 base, leaving 7 bases between the germline ends.

This clone was seen once. V gene TRBV12-3 or TRBV12-4 combines with J gene TRBJ1-4; D gene uncertain. The CDR3 runs 13 residues. Trimming shortened V by 6 bases and J by 8 bases, and 13 bases separated the two germline ends. CDR3 sequence: CASSKNWSEKLFF. CDR3 DNA sequence: TGTGCCAGCAGCAAGAATTGGAGCGAAAAACTGTTTTTT.

The CDR3 bases are TGTGCCAGCAGTTTACCTGTAGCGGGTGCAGATACGCAGTATTTT. Its protein product is CASSLPVAGADTQYF. J is TRBJ2-3 and V is TRBV28; TRBD2 matches 7 bases. The CDR3 extends over 15 amino acids. The germline V gene encodes CDR1 MDHEN and CDR2 SYDVKM. Germline trimming cut 2 bases from V and 4 bases from J; bases unmatched to any gene: 6.

The gene calls are TRBV28 and TRBJ2-5, with 14 bases fitting TRBD2. The CDR3 has 17 amino acids. J was trimmed by 1 base and V by 4 bases; bases with no gene match: 5. Germline CDR1 reads MDHEN; CDR2 reads SYDVKM. CDR3 amino acids: CASSSGLAGGVQETQYF. CDR3 nucleotides: TGTGCCAGCAGTTCTGGACTAGCGGGAGGCGTCCAAGAGACCCAGTACTTC.

The rearrangement uses TRBV27 and TRBJ1-1; 8 positions match TRBD1. The length of the CDR3 is 15 residues. Germline V gene lookup returns CDR1 MNHEY and CDR2 SMNVEV (reference sequence). V lost 8 bases to trimming and J lost 5 bases; unmatched junction nucleotides: 13. CDR3 region: CASHTNQGAGTEAFF. The CDR3 DNA follows: TGTGCCAGCCATACAAATCAGGGGGCCGGAACTGAAGCTTTCTTT.

This clone was picked up one time. The CDR3 bases are TGTGCCAGCTCACCCCGGGACTCCTACGAGCAGTACTTC. It is translated as CASSPRDSYEQYF. V gene TRBV18 combines with J gene TRBJ2-7; perhaps TRBD2 as D (5 bases). This CDR3 is 13 amino acids long. Germline V gene lookup returns CDR1 KGHSH and CDR2 LQKENI. V shed 3 bases and J shed 0 bases, with 6 bases lying between them.

This CDR3 is CASSQEPYTDTQYF. DNA for the CDR3: TGTGCCAGCAGCCAAGAACCCTACACAGATACGCAGTATTTT. The V gene is TRBV3-1 (or the pseudogene TRBV3-2), the J gene TRBJ2-3; D uncertain. The CDR3 is 14 amino acids. V lost 0 bases, J lost 2 bases, and 6 bases lay in between. Germline V gene sequence: CDR1 LGHDT, CDR2 YNNKEL (reference sequence).

V usage is TRBV7-7 and J usage is TRBJ2-1; 7 bases match TRBD1. CDR1 is SSHAT, CDR2 FNYEAQ, per germline (reference sequence). The CDR3 loop spans 16 amino acids. V was pared by 5 bases and J by 6 bases, with 13 bases of the junction left unmatched. CDR3 loop: CASSRDTGVLGNEQFF. CDR3 bases: TGTGCCAGCAGCCGCGATACAGGGGTCTTGGGCAATGAGCAGTTCTTC.

V gene TRBV12-3 or TRBV12-4 combines with J gene TRBJ2-7; possible D gene TRBD1, 6 bases. The CDR3 extends over 12 amino acids. V was trimmed by 6 bases and J by 2 bases, leaving 8 bases between them. CDR3 sequence reads: CASSWDTYEQYF. CDR3 in DNA: TGTGCCAGCAGCTGGGACACCTACGAGCAGTACTTC.

This clone was seen only a few times. The chain employs TRBV4-2 and TRBJ2-1; the D gene is possibly TRBD2 (6 bases). CDR1 is LGHNA and CDR2 is YNFKEQ in the germline V gene. The germline V and J ends were trimmed by 2 bases and 5 bases, with 22 bases remaining between them. CDR3 length: 18 amino acids. Here the CDR3 reads CASSQPPMGRGYDNEQFF. CDR3 sequence (DNA): TGTGCCAGCAGCCAACCCCCCATGGGGCGGGGCTACGACAATGAGCAGTTCTTC.

The V and J genes are TRBV3-1 (or the pseudogene TRBV3-2) and TRBJ2-3; 12 bases fit TRBD2. CDR3 length: 17 residues. Germline CDR1 and CDR2: LGHDT and YNNKEL (reference sequence). Losses at the gene ends were 0 bases for V and 4 bases for J; bases not matched to a gene: 5. CDR3 sequence: CASSQDLAGGPSDTQYF. DNA for the CDR3: TGTGCCAGCAGCCAAGACCTAGCGGGAGGGCCATCAGATACGCAGTATTTT.

This clone turned up a few times. The rearrangement joins TRBV27 to TRBJ2-1, with D possibly TRBD2 on 5 matching bases. The CDR3 has 14 residues. Germline V gene sequence: CDR1 MNHEY, CDR2 SMNVEV (reference sequence). Trimming took off 2 bases at V and 10 bases at J, with 15 bases between the two ends. The CDR3 protein is CASSLDLYSGEQFF. The CDR3, as DNA: TGTGCCAGCAGTTTAGATCTATATTCGGGAGAGCAGTTCTTC.